This T cell receptor beta chain is drawn from a study of T cell repertoires in cytomegalovirus infection. For the study at large: Epitope selection comprised recently identified HLA-C-restricted CMV epitopes and well-studied HLA-B-restricted CMV epitopes. Through public TCR beta signatures, both CMV infection and matching HLA type were indicated. Study-level points and caveats: Using cumulative public TCR beta family frequency, the authors identified those who carried CMV together with the relevant HLA. HLA-C-restricted CMV clonotypes gave the most frequent clonotype in two of eight donors.

Using its own MiXCR run on the reads, TCRdb lists one record per CDR3 protein. The sample lists roughly 90,000 distinct CDR3 sequences, more than 20% occurring once. Germline V gives CDR1 SEHNR, CDR2 FQNEAQ (reference sequence). This CDR3 is 14 amino acids long. After removal of 7 bases from V and 1 base from J, the junction contained 5 bases not matched to a gene. This clonotype has only a few counts. Its target is unknown. The sequenced sample was CD8+ T cells from cultured PBMCs, obtained from culture after CMV antigen stimulation. This chain joins TRBV7-9 and TRBJ2-5; 8 nucleotides agree with TRBD1. The TCR sequence derives from a human donor in good health (CMV status not recorded). Some clones in this sample may be carry-over from other donors' samples. CDR3 sequence (DNA): TGTGCCAGCACTCTCGGACAGGGCCAAGAGACCCAGTACTTC. It is translated as CASTLGQGQETQYF.